These 20 T cell receptor beta chains share one sample of origin, sequenced in a study of shared clonotypes between healthy human individuals. Sequencing used immunoSEQ multiplex PCR; TCRdb keeps in-frame clones, though not all of them. The sample consists of about 2.3 million clones, under 95% of them appearing once. Sequencing input: naive CD4+ T cells from PBMCs. Subset in this sample: CD45RA+ positively selected. The source of these receptors is a man aged 18 to 29 in good health. Some clones in this sample may be carry-over from other donors' samples.

The chain uses TRBV6-6 and TRBJ2-1; a possible D gene is TRBD2 (5 bases). The V gene's germline CDR1 is MNHNY and CDR2 SVGAGI (reference sequence). The CDR3 consists of 15 residues. Trimming removed 2 bases at V and 6 bases at J, with 14 bases between. The CDR3 reads CASSYDYKARNEQFF. CDR3 coding DNA: TGTGCCAGCAGTTACGACTATAAGGCCCGCAATGAGCAGTTCTTC.

This clone was observed a few times. CDR3 sequence: CASSLEGRGYTF. The CDR3 coding sequence is TGCGCCAGCAGCTTGGAGGGGAGGGGCTACACCTTC. This chain uses TRBV5-1 with TRBJ1-2, with D possibly matching TRBD1 (5 bases). V was pared by 0 bases and J by 8 bases, with 8 bases between. Germline V gene sequence: CDR1 SGHRS, CDR2 YFSETQ. This CDR3 is built from 12 residues.

This rearrangement joins TRBV7-2 to TRBJ2-1; TRBD2 agrees at 8 bases. The junction had 5 bases not matched to a gene; V was cut back by 1 base and J by 6 bases. The V gene's germline CDR1 is SGHTA and CDR2 FQGNSA. This CDR3 is 15 amino acids long. CDR3 nucleotides: TGTGCCAGCAGCTTAGTCTGGGCGGGAGGCAATGAGCAGTTCTTC. Residues: CASSLVWAGGNEQFF.

The table lists this clone with a few counts. This chain connects TRBV28 to TRBJ1-5; no definite D call. The CDR3 is 15 amino acids. V lost 7 bases and J 5 bases, leaving 18 bases between the germline ends. The germline V gene encodes CDR1 MDHEN and CDR2 SYDVKM. In nucleotides, the CDR3 is TGTGCCAGCAAGGACCGGTTCGTTGATTATCAGCCCCAGCATTTT. Translation gives CASKDRFVDYQPQHF.

This clone has just a few counts. The J gene is TRBJ2-1, the V gene TRBV25-1; 15 nucleotides agree with TRBD2. The CDR3 extends over 13 amino acids. Germline V gene sequence: CDR1 MGHDK, CDR2 SYGVNS. V gave up 4 bases and J gave up 15 bases; unmatched junction bases: 4. CDR3 coding DNA: TGTGCCAGCAGTGCGGGACTAGCGGGAGGACTGTTCTTC. Translating it yields CASSAGLAGGLFF.

The chain's CDR3 is CASSSSSGETADTQYF. DNA of the CDR3: TGTGCCAGCAGTTCGTCGAGCGGGGAGACCGCAGATACGCAGTATTTT. The genes are TRBV28 and TRBJ2-3; 7 bases align to TRBD2. The CDR3 is 16 amino acids. From germline, CDR1 is MDHEN and CDR2 SYDVKM. After removal of 4 bases from V and 4 bases from J, the junction contained 11 bases not matched to a gene.

The chain links TRBV10-3 to TRBJ2-3; 9 bases are a match to TRBD1. V lost 10 bases, J lost 3 bases, and 11 bases stayed unmatched. This CDR3 comprises 15 residues. Germline V CDR1 and CDR2: ENHRY, SYGVKD. Here the CDR3 reads CATVQQGAQTDTQYF. CDR3 nucleotides: TGTGCCACAGTACAACAGGGGGCGCAAACAGATACGCAGTATTTT.

The chain combines TRBV5-4 with TRBJ1-1; tentatively, D is TRBD1 (6 bases). Trimming shortened V by 2 bases and J by 4 bases, and 18 bases separated the two germline ends. The CDR3 contains 16 residues. Looked up from germline, CDR1 is SGHNT and CDR2 is YYREEE (reference sequence). Here the CDR3 DNA reads TGTGCCAGCAGCTTATGGGGGGGCCTATTGGGCACTGAAGCTTTCTTT. Translating it yields CASSLWGGLLGTEAFF.

This sequence joins TRBV9 and TRBJ2-1, with D uncertain. Trimming removed 4 bases from V and 8 bases from J, with 22 bases in between. The CDR3 is 16 residues long. Per germline, CDR1 SGDLS and CDR2 YYNGEE. CDR3 in DNA: TGTGCCAGCAGCCACCGTCCGGCTCCAAGGGATCATGAGCAGTTCTTC. Translating gives CASSHRPAPRDHEQFF.

The chain couples TRBV5-1 to TRBJ2-7; maybe TRBD2 (5 bases). The V gene lost 3 bases and the J gene lost 4 bases, with 17 bases spanning the gap. This CDR3 region has 15 residues. CDR1 and CDR2 (germline): SGHRS, YFSETQ. The CDR3: CASSSDLDSPYEQYF. CDR3 bases: TGCGCCAGCAGCTCCGATCTGGACTCACCGTACGAGCAGTACTTC.

The CDR3 spells CASSLDLGNEQFF. CDR3 coding DNA: TGTGCCAGCAGCTTAGATCTGGGGAATGAGCAGTTCTTC. The chain carries TRBV11-2 and TRBJ2-1; D not resolved. This CDR3 has 13 amino acids. CDR1 SGHAT and CDR2 FQNNGV come from the germline V gene. V was trimmed by 0 bases and J by 7 bases, leaving 7 bases between them. Drawing the rest from reference TRBV11-2 and TRBJ2-1, the complete variable domain is EAGVAQSPRYKIIEKRQSVAFWCNPISGHATLYWYQQILGQGPKLLIQFQNNGVVDDSQLPKDRFSAERLKGVDSTLKIQPAKLEDSAVYLCASSLDLGNEQFFGPGTRLTVL.

This clone has more than one count but fewer than ten. The chain links TRBV6-5 to TRBJ1-2, with D perhaps TRBD1 (6 bases). CDR1 MNHEY and CDR2 SVGAGI come from the germline V gene. This CDR3 has 13 amino acids. Trimming stripped 5 bases from V and 8 bases from J, with 15 bases between. DNA of the CDR3: TGTGCCAGCAGTCACGGACAGTTGGGAGGCTACACCTTC. Amino acid sequence: CASSHGQLGGYTF.

The gene calls are TRBV7-9 and TRBJ2-2; no reliable D call. CDR1 and CDR2 (germline): SEHNR, FQNEAQ (reference sequence). The CDR3 runs 14 residues. V lost 7 bases, J lost 0 bases, and 9 bases lay in between. The CDR3 DNA sequence: TGTGCCAGCATGCACAGATCGAACACCGGGGAGCTGTTTTTT. Translating it yields CASMHRSNTGELFF. Full variable domain (outside the CDR3, taken from reference TRBV7-9 and TRBJ2-2): DTGVSQNPRHKITKRGQNVTFRCDPISEHNRLYWYRQTLGQGPEFLTYFQNEAQLEKSRLLSDRFSAERPKGSFSTLEIQRTEQGDSAMYLCASMHRSNTGELFFGEGSRLTVL.

The chain employs TRBV29-1 and TRBJ2-1; 12 nucleotides agree with TRBD2. The CDR3 contains 15 residues. Unmatched junction bases numbered 6, after V lost 5 bases and J lost 4 bases. Germline V gene data show CDR1 as SQVTM and CDR2 as ANQGSEA. The CDR3 is CSVRATSGRYNEQFF. The DNA of the CDR3 is TGCAGCGTTCGCGCGACTAGCGGGAGATACAATGAGCAGTTCTTC.

The V gene is TRBV5-1, the J gene TRBJ2-5; 13 nucleotides match TRBD2. Trimming cost V 4 bases and J 4 bases; bases outside gene matches: 10. Germline CDR1 SGHRS, CDR2 YFSETQ. This CDR3 comprises 17 residues. The CDR3 DNA reads as TGCGCCAGCAGCCCCGGACTAGCGGGAGATGGGGCAGAGACCCAGTACTTC. Its protein product is CASSPGLAGDGAETQYF.

This clone occurred once. Other DNA sequences in this specimen translate into the identical CDR3. The V gene is TRBV5-1, the J gene TRBJ2-2, with 7 bases identical to TRBD2. Per germline, CDR1 SGHRS and CDR2 YFSETQ. The CDR3 is 15 amino acids. After removal of 0 bases from V and 7 bases from J, the junction contained 6 bases not matched to a gene. The CDR3 sequence is CASSLVAGASGELFF. Written as DNA, the CDR3 is TGCGCCAGCAGCTTGGTGGCGGGAGCCAGCGGGGAGCTGTTTTTT.

The chain couples TRBV21-1 to TRBJ2-7; the DNA was not used to check the table's D call, TRBD2. TRBV21-1 has pseudogene status. This CDR3 has 17 residues. CDR3 sequence: CASSKCSKTSGTYEQYF. In DNA, the CDR3 is TGTGCCAGCAGCAAATGTTCGAAGACCAGCGGAACCTACGAGCAGTACTTC.

The V call is TRBV19, the J call TRBJ2-3; D is ambiguous. The germline V gene has CDR1 LNHDA and CDR2 SQIVND (reference sequence). The CDR3 is made up of 16 amino acids. V dropped 5 bases and J dropped 3 bases, with 18 bases sitting between them. CDR3 bases: TGTGCCAGTAGTGCCCTGTCCATGGGTTGGACAGATACGCAGTATTTT. It codes for CASSALSMGWTDTQYF.

The chain uses TRBV28 and TRBJ1-4; maybe TRBD1 (6 bases). Trimming shortened V by 8 bases and J by 3 bases, and 16 bases separated the two germline ends. Looked up from germline, CDR1 is MDHEN and CDR2 is SYDVKM. This CDR3 comprises 15 residues. CDR3 coding DNA: TGTGCCAGCTATTCGGGGGGCGCGGCTAATGAAAAACTGTTTTTT. This translates into CASYSGGAANEKLFF.

This clone has just one count. The rearrangement joins TRBV7-2 to TRBJ1-2; D may be TRBD1 (6 bases). CDR1 is SGHTA, CDR2 FQGNSA, per germline. This CDR3 has 15 amino acids. Trimming took 4 bases from V and 5 from J, leaving 17 bases between them. The CDR3, as DNA: TGTGCCAGCAGCTCGGACAGCCACCTCGGGTATGGCTACACCTTC. Translated: CASSSDSHLGYGYTF.